The T cell receptor beta chain described here comes from a study of OX40 agonist ivuxolimab in advanced cancers. Produced via immunoSEQ multiplex PCR; TCRdb's table is partial and in-frame only. The sample gives roughly 70,000 clones, about nine tenths of which show up once; around 0.33% is in the top ten. CDR3 size: 13 residues. Per germline, CDR1 ENHRY and CDR2 SYGVKD. Trimming removed 4 bases at V and 1 base at J, with 7 bases between. V is TRBV10-3 and J is TRBJ1-1, with D hard to call. Here the sequenced sample was CD4+ or CD8+ T cells sorted from blood, taken in a trial of the OX40 agonist ivuxolimab. The source is an adult with an advanced solid tumor such as melanoma, head and neck, liver or kidney cancer. The CDR3 nucleotides read TGTGCCATCAGTGGAGGACGGAACACTGAAGCTTTCTTT. Its protein is CAISGGRNTEAFF.